What follows are 4 T cell receptor beta chains derived from one specimen sequenced in a study of control samples from healthy donors and cancer patients. Produced via immunoSEQ multiplex PCR; TCRdb's table is partial and in-frame only. Found here are some 87,000 clones, 84% of them singletons; the top ten hold 11%. What was sequenced was PBMCs. Receptors were obtained from a man in his fifties or sixties with head and neck cancer.

The chain employs TRBV7-6 and TRBJ2-5, with a possible D match to TRBD2 (6 bases). CDR3 length equals 13 residues. The germline gives CDR1 SGHVS, CDR2 FNYEAQ. V was pared by 5 bases and J by 5 bases, with 12 bases between. The CDR3 is CASSRAGLETQYF. CDR3 DNA: TGTGCCAGCAGCCGCGCGGGGCTGGAGACCCAGTACTTC.

The chain couples TRBV5-1 to TRBJ2-7, with 10 bases identical to TRBD2. CDR1 is SGHRS, CDR2 YFSETQ, per germline. Trimming removed 4 bases from V and 3 bases from J; junction bases left unmatched: 7. The CDR3 runs to 15 residues. CDR3 DNA: TGCGCCAGCAGCCCTATACTAGCGGGGATCTACGAGCAGTACTTC. It codes for CASSPILAGIYEQYF.

The rearrangement links TRBV5-6 to TRBJ2-7; D is perhaps TRBD2 (6 bases). There are 12 residues in the CDR3. Trimming removed 4 bases from V and 5 bases from J, with 10 bases in between. Germline V gene data show CDR1 as SGHDT and CDR2 as YYEEEE. In DNA form, the CDR3 reads TGTGCCAGCAGCCGGGGGTCCCACGAGCAGTACTTC. Translation gives CASSRGSHEQYF.

The rearrangement joins TRBV3-1 (or the pseudogene TRBV3-2) to TRBJ1-3; 9 bases align to TRBD1. V was clipped by 5 bases and J by 3 bases; unmatched bases: 8. CDR1 and CDR2 from the germline V gene are LGHDT and YNNKEL (reference sequence). CDR3 length equals 16 residues. The DNA for the CDR3 is TGTGCCAGCAGCTCTTCGGACAGGGGTGGTGGAAACACCATATATTTT. It codes for CASSSSDRGGGNTIYF.